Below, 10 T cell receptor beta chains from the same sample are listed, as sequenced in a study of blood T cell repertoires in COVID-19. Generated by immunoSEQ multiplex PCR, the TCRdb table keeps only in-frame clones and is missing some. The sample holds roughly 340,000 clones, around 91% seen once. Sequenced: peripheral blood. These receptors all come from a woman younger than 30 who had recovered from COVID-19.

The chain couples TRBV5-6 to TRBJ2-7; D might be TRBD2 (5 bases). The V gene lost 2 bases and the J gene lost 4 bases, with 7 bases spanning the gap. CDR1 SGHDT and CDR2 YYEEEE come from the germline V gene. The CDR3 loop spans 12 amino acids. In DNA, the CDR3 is TGTGCCAGCAGCTTTAAGCGGTACGAGCAGTACGTC. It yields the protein CASSFKRYEQYV.

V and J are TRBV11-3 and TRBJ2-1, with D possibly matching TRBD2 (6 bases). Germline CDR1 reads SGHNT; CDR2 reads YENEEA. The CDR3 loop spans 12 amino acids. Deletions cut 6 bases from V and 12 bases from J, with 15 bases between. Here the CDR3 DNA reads TGTGCCAGCAGGTCCTCCGTGGGGGGGCAGTTCTTC. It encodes CASRSSVGGQFF.

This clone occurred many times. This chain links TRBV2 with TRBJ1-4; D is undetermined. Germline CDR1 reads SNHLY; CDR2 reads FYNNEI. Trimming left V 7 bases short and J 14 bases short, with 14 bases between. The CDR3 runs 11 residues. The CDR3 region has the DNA TGTGCCAGCACCGTATCGGGTGGGCTGTTTTTT. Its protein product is CASTVSGGLFF.

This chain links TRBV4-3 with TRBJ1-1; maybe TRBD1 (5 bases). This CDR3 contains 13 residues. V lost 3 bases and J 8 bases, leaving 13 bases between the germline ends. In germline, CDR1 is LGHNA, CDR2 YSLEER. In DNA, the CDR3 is TGCGCCAGCAGCCAGGCGGCCAGGGTGGAAGCTTTCTTT. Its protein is CASSQAARVEAFF.

This CDR3 reads CASSDGPYNEQFF. Written as DNA, the CDR3 is TGTGCCAGCAGTGACGGGCCTTACAATGAGCAGTTCTTC. The rearrangement joins TRBV6-4 to TRBJ2-1; D ambiguous. CDR3 length: 13 amino acids. Trimming cost V 2 bases and J 4 bases, with 6 bases left between them. Germline CDR1 reads MRHNA; CDR2 reads SNTAGT.

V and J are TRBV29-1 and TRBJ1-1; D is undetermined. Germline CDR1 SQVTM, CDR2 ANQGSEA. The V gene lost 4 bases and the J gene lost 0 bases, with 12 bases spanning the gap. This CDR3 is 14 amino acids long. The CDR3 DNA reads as TGCAGCGTTGGCTTTGGAGGGATGAACACTGAAGCTTTCTTT. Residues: CSVGFGGMNTEAFF.

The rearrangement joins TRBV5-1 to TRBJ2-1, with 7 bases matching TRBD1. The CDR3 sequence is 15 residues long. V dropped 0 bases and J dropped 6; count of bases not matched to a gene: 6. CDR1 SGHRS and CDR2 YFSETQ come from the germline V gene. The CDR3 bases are TGCGCCAGCAGCTTGGAGACAGGGACGGTCAATGAGCAGTTCTTC. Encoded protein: CASSLETGTVNEQFF.

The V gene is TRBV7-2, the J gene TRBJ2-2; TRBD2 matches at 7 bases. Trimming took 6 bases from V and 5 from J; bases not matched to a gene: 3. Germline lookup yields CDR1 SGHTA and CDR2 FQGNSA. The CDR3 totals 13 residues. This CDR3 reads CASSLLATGELFF. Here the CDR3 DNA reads TGTGCCAGCAGTTTACTAGCGACCGGGGAGCTGTTTTTT.

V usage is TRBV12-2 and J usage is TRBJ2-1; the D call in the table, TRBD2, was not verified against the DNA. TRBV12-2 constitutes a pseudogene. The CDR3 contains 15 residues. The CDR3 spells CASRRLAGGRNEQFF. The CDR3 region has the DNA TGTGCAAGTCGACGACTAGCGGGAGGGCGCAATGAGCAGTTCTTC.

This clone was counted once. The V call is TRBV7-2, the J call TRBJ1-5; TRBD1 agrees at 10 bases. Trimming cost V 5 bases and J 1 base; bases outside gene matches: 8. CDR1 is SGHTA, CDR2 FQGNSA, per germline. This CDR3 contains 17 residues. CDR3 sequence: CASSPGTGARSNQPQHF. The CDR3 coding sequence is TGTGCCAGCAGCCCGGGGACAGGGGCCCGAAGCAATCAGCCCCAGCATTTT.